Given below is one T cell receptor (beta chain) in context. Its antigen is undetermined. This sample is drawn from a study of blood T cells in healthy people across ages. Points from the study as a whole: Aged donors had fewer naive CD4+ cells and lower diversity than long-lived donors.

For the second PCR, which ran for about 7 to 12 cycles, a sample-barcoded 5' primer and a J-beta primer mix were used. Every sample returned 2.5 million or more CDR3-containing paired-end reads. TCRdb called the 5' RACE reads again in MiXCR, with one record for every CDR3 protein. The table shows around 710,000 distinct CDR3 sequences, with around 46% occurring only once. The clonotype comes from a woman aged 55-75 years in good health. The source material was blood.

The CDR3 is CASSFRQELNQPQHF. CDR3 coding DNA: TGTGCCAGCAGCTTTCGACAGGAACTAAATCAGCCCCAGCATTTT. V gene TRBV5-5 combines with J gene TRBJ1-5, with a weak D call TRBD1 (6 bases). The CDR3 runs 15 residues. V lost 2 bases, J lost 4 bases, and 13 bases lay in between. Germline-derived CDR1 and CDR2 are SGHKS and YYEKEE (reference sequence).